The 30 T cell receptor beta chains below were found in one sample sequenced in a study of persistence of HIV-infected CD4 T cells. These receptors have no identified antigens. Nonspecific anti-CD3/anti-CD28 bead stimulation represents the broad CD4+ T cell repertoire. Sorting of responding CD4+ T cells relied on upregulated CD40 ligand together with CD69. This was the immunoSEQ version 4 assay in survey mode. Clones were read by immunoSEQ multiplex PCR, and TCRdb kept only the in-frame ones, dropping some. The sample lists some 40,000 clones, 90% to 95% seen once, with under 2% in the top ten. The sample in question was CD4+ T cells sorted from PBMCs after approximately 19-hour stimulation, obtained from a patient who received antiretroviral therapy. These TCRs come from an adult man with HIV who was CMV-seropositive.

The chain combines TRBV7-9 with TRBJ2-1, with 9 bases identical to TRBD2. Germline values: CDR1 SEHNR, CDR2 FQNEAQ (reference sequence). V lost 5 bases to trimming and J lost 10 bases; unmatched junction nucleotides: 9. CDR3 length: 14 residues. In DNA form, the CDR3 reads TGTGCCAGCAGCCCCAATGCGGGGGGGGGCGAGCAGTTCTTC. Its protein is CASSPNAGGGEQFF.

This CDR3 reads CASSGQGKNEKLFF. The DNA of the CDR3 is TGCGCCAGCAGCGGACAGGGGAAGAATGAAAAACTGTTTTTT. This rearrangement joins TRBV5-1 to TRBJ1-4; 9 nucleotides agree with TRBD1. The CDR3 extends over 14 amino acids. The V gene's germline CDR1 is SGHRS and CDR2 YFSETQ. Trimming cost V 4 bases and J 5 bases; bases outside gene matches: 3.

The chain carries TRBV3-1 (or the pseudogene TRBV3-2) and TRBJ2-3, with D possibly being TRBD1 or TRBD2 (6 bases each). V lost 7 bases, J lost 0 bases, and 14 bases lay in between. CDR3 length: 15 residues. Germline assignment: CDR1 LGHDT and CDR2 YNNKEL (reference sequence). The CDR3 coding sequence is TGTGCCAGCAAGGGGGGCACCTCGAGCACAGATACGCAGTATTTT. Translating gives CASKGGTSSTDTQYF.

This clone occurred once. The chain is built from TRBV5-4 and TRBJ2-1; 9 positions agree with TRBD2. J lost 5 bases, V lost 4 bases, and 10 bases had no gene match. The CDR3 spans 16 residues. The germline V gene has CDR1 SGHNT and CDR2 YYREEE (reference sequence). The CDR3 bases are TGTGCCAGCAGCAGCGGGGGGCGGAGGACACACAATGAGCAGTTCTTC. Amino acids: CASSSGGRRTHNEQFF. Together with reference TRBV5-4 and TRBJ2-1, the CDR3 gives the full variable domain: ETGVTQSPTHLIKTRGQQVTLRCSSQSGHNTVSWYQQALGQGPQFIFQYYREEENGRGNFPPRFSGLQFPNYSSELNVNALELDDSALYLCASSSGGRRTHNEQFFGPGTRLTVL.

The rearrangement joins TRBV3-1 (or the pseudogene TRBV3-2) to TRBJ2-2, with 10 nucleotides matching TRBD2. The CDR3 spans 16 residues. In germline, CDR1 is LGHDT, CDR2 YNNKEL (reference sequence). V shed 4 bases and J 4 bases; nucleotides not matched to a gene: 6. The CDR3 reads CASSPKRGGVTGELFF. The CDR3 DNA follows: TGTGCCAGCAGCCCCAAGCGGGGGGGCGTCACCGGGGAGCTGTTTTTT.

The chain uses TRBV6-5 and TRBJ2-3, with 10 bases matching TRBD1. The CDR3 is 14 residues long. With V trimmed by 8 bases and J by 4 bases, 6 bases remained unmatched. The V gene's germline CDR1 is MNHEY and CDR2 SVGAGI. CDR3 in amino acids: CASEGTGESDTQYF. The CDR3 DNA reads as TGTGCCAGCGAGGGGACAGGGGAGTCAGATACGCAGTATTTT.

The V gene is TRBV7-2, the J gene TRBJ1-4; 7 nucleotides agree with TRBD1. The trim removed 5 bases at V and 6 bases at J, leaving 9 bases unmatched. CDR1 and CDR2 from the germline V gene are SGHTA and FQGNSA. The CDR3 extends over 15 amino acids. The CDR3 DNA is TGTGCCAGCAGCCCGCGGGACAGAGTAGATGAAAAACTGTTTTTT. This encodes CASSPRDRVDEKLFF.

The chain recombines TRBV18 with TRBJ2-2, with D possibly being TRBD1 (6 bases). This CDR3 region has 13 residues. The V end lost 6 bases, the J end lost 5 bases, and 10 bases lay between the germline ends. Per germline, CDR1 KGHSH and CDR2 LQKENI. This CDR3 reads CASSSQGTGELFF. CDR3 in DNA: TGTGCCAGCTCGTCACAGGGTACCGGGGAGCTGTTTTTT.

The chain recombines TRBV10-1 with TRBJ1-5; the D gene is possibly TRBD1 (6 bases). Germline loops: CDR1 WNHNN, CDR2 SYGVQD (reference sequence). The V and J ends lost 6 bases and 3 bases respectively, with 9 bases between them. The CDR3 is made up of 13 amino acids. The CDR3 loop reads CASSRQANQPQHF. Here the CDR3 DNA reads TGCGCCAGCAGCCGACAGGCCAATCAGCCCCAGCATTTT.

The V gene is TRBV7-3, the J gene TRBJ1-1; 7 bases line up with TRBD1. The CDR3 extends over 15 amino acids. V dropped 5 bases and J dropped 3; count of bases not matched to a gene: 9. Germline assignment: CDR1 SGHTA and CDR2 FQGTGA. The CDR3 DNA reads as TGTGCCAGCAGCCGTCAGGGGGGTGAGGACACTGAAGCTTTCTTT. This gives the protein CASSRQGGEDTEAFF.

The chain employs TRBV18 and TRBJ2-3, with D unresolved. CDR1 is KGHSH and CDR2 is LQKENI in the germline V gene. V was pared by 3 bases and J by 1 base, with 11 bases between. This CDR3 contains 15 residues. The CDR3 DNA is TGTGCCAGCTCACCCACGATTGCCGGCACAGATACGCAGTATTTT. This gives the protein CASSPTIAGTDTQYF.

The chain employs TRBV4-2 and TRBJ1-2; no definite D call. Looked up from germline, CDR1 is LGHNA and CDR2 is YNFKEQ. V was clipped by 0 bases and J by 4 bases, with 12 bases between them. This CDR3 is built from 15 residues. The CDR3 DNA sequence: TGTGCCAGCAGCCAAGATGCTAAGGCAGCCTATGGCTACACCTTC. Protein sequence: CASSQDAKAAYGYTF.

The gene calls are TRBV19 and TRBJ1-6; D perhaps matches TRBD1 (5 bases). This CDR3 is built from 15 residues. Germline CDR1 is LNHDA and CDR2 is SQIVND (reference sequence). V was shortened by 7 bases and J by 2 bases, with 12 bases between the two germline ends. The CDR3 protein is CASNLRGTYNSPLHF. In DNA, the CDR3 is TGTGCCAGTAATCTCCGGGGGACCTATAATTCACCCCTCCACTTT. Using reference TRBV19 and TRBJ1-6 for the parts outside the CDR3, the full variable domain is DGGITQSPKYLFRKEGQNVTLSCEQNLNHDAMYWYRQDPGQGLRLIYYSQIVNDFQKGDIAEGYSVSREKKESFPLTVTSAQKNPTAFYLCASNLRGTYNSPLHFGNGTRLTVT.

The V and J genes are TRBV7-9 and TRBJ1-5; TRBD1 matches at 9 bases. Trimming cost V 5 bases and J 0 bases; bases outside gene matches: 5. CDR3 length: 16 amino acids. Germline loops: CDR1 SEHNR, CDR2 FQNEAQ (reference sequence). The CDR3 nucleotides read TGTGCCAGCAGCCCAGGACAGGGGTATAGCAATCAGCCCCAGCATTTT. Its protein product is CASSPGQGYSNQPQHF. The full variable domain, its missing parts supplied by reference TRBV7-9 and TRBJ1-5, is DTGVSQNPRHKITKRGQNVTFRCDPISEHNRLYWYRQTLGQGPEFLTYFQNEAQLEKSRLLSDRFSAERPKGSFSTLEIQRTEQGDSAMYLCASSPGQGYSNQPQHFGDGTRLSIL.

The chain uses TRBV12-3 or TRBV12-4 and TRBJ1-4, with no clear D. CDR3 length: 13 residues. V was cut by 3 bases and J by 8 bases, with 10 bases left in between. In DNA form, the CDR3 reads TGTGCCAGCAGTTTTATTTCCCGGGAAAAACTGTTTTTT. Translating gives CASSFISREKLFF.

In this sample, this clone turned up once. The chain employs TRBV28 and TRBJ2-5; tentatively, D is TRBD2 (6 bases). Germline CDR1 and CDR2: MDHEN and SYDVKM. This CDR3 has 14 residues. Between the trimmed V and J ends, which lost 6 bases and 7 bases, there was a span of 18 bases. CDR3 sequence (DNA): TGTGCCAGCAGAGGAGGGGTGTCTCTCGGGACCCAGTACTTC. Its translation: CASRGGVSLGTQYF.

The CDR3 sequence is CATSDYTGGLFNEQFF. The CDR3 DNA sequence: TGTGCCACCAGTGATTATACAGGGGGCCTATTCAATGAGCAGTTCTTC. This chain connects TRBV24-1 to TRBJ2-1, with 9 nucleotides matching TRBD1. The CDR3 totals 16 residues. The germline V gene has CDR1 KGHDR and CDR2 SFDVKD. V lost 2 bases and J lost 6; bases outside the gene matches: 7.

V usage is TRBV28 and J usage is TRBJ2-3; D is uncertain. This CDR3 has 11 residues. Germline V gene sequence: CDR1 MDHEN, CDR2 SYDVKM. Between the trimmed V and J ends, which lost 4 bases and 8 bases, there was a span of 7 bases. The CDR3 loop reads CASSSTGTQYF. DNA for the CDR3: TGTGCCAGCAGTTCAACGGGTACGCAGTATTTT.

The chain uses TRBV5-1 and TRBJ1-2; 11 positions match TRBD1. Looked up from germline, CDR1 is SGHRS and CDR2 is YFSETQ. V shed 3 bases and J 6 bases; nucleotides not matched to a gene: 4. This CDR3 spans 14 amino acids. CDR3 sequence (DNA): TGCGCCAGCAGCTATGGACAGGGGGCTAATGGCTACACCTTC. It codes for CASSYGQGANGYTF.

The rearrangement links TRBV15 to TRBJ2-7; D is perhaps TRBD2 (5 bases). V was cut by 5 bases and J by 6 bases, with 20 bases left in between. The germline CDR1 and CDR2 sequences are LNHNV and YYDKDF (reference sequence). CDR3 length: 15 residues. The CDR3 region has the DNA TGTGCCACCAGCTTTTGGACCGGGATCGGTCGCGAGCAGTACTTC. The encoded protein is CATSFWTGIGREQYF.

The CDR3 is CASSQDRGKLFF. CDR3 DNA: TGTGCCAGCAGCCAAGATCGAGGGAAACTGTTTTTT. The rearrangement uses TRBV3-1 (or the pseudogene TRBV3-2) and TRBJ1-4; D gene unclear. CDR1 and CDR2 (germline): LGHDT, YNNKEL (reference sequence). Trimming took off 0 bases at V and 11 bases at J, with 7 bases between the two ends. This CDR3 is 12 amino acids long.

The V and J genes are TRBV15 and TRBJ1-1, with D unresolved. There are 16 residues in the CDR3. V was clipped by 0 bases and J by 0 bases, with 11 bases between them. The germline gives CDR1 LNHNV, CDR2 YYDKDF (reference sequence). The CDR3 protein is CATSRDVGSMNTEAFF. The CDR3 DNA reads TGTGCCACCAGCAGAGATGTCGGGAGTATGAACACTGAAGCTTTCTTT.

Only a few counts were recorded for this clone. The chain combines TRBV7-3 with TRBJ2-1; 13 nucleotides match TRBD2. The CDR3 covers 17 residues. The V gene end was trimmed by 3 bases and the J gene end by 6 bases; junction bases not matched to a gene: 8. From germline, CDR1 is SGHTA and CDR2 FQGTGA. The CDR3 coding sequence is TGTGCCAGCAGCTTTGCCCGACTAGCGGGGGGCCTCAATGAGCAGTTCTTC. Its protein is CASSFARLAGGLNEQFF.

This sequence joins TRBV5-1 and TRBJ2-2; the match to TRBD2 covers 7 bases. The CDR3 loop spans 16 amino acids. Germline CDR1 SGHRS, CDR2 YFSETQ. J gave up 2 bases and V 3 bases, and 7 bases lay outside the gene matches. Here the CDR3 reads CASSSVGGENTGELFF. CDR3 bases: TGCGCCAGCAGCTCGGTTGGGGGGGAAAACACCGGGGAGCTGTTTTTT.

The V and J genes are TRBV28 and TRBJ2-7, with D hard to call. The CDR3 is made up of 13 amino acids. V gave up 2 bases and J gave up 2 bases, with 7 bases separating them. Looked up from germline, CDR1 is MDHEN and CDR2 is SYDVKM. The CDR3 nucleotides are TGTGCCAGCAGTTTAACCACTCCCTACGAGCAGTACTTC. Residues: CASSLTTPYEQYF.

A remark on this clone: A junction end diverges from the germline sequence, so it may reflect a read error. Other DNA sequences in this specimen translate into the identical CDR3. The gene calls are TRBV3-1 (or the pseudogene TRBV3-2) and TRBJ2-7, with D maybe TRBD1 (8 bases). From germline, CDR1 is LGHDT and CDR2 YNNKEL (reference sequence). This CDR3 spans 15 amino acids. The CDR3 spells CASSQGTGRAGEQYF. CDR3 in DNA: TGTGCCAGCAGCCAAGGGACAGGGAGGGCGGGGGAGCAGTACTTT.

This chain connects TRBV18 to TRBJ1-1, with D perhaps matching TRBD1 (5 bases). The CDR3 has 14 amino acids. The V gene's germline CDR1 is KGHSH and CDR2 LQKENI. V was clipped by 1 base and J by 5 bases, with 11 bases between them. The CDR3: CASSPLPGETEAFF. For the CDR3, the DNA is TGTGCCAGCTCACCACTCCCGGGGGAAACTGAAGCTTTCTTT.

CDR3 amino acids: CASSFSWTDPRTVYF. As DNA, the CDR3 is TGTGCCAGCAGCTTTTCATGGACAGACCCCAGAACAGTATATTTT. The chain links TRBV5-5 to TRBJ1-3; tentatively, D is TRBD1 (6 bases). The CDR3 loop spans 15 amino acids. The germline CDR1 and CDR2 sequences are SGHKS and YYEKEE (reference sequence). The V and J ends lost 2 bases and 14 bases respectively, with 23 bases between them.

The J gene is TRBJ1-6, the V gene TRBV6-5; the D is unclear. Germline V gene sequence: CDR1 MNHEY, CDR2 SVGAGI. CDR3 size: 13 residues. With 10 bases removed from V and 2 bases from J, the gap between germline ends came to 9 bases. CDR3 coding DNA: TGTGCCATACAACTGACCTATAATTCACCCCTCCACTTT. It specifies CAIQLTYNSPLHF.

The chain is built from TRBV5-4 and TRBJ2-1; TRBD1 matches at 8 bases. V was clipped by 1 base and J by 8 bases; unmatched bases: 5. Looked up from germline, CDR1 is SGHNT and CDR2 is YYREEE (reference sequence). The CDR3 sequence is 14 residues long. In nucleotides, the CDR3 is TGTGCCAGCAGCTTGCCTCCAGGGGGCGATGAGCAGTTCTTC. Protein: CASSLPPGGDEQFF.